The 26 T cell receptor beta chains below all came from one sample that was sequenced in a study of radiation and T cells in renal cell carcinoma. The time point denotes: blood 4 weeks post-SBRT, at nephrectomy. Sample treatment: 15 Gy SBRT to primary tumor, nephrectomy 4 weeks later. Method: immunoSEQ multiplex PCR; TCRdb's copy keeps in-frame clones and lacks some. The data contain approximately 150,000 clones, approximately 86% of them singletons. Sequences were derived from blood, sampled from a patient whose treatment included radiotherapy and nephrectomy. These receptors were collected from a woman between 50 and 59 years old with renal cell carcinoma.

The V gene is TRBV27, the J gene TRBJ1-5, with 8 positions matching TRBD1. V lost 4 bases, J lost 8 bases, and 7 bases stayed unmatched. The germline gives CDR1 MNHEY, CDR2 SMNVEV (reference sequence). This CDR3 is built from 14 residues. The CDR3 region is CASSSSGGGEPQHF. CDR3 in DNA: TGTGCCAGCAGTTCGTCAGGGGGCGGAGAGCCCCAGCATTTT.

The chain uses TRBV5-5 and TRBJ1-6, with 9 bases that match TRBD1. V shed 0 bases and J 8 bases; nucleotides not matched to a gene: 6. The germline V gene has CDR1 SGHKS and CDR2 YYEKEE (reference sequence). The CDR3 totals 16 residues. CDR3 in amino acids: CASSLAGTGSDSPLHF. CDR3 DNA sequence: TGTGCCAGCAGCTTGGCCGGGACAGGGTCTGATTCACCCCTCCACTTT.

This chain connects TRBV4-3 to TRBJ1-2, with D unresolved. The CDR3 has 13 amino acids. Germline CDR1 is LGHNA and CDR2 is YSLEER. V lost 1 base and J lost 6, with 9 bases in between. The CDR3: CASSQGTEDGYTF. CDR3 DNA: TGCGCCAGCAGCCAAGGGACGGAGGATGGCTACACCTTC.

The genes are TRBV28 and TRBJ1-1; D uncertain. Trimming took 2 bases from V and 0 from J, leaving 7 bases between them. CDR1 is MDHEN, CDR2 SYDVKM, per germline. CDR3 size: 14 residues. CDR3 DNA sequence: TGTGCCAGCAGTTTAAGTCAGGTGAACACTGAAGCTTTCTTT. Translating it yields CASSLSQVNTEAFF.

V is TRBV7-2 and J is TRBJ2-7; 7 bases match TRBD1. V lost 5 bases and J lost 6; bases outside the gene matches: 4. CDR1 and CDR2 from the germline V gene are SGHTA and FQGNSA. The CDR3 length is 12 residues. This chain's CDR3 is CASSPTGFEQYF. Here the CDR3 DNA reads TGTGCCAGCAGCCCGACAGGGTTCGAGCAGTACTTC.

The V call is TRBV7-2, the J call TRBJ2-5; 8 bases are a match to TRBD1. Germline CDR1 reads SGHTA; CDR2 reads FQGNSA. This CDR3 has 14 amino acids. V shed 5 bases and J 3 bases; nucleotides not matched to a gene: 5. The CDR3 reads CASSRGTGEETQYF. The CDR3 DNA reads TGTGCCAGCAGCCGAGGGACAGGCGAAGAGACCCAGTACTTC.

J is TRBJ2-3 and V is TRBV5-1, with 10 bases that match TRBD2. This CDR3 has 14 residues. Germline V lookup: CDR1 SGHRS, CDR2 YFSETQ. J gave up 3 bases and V 5 bases, and 3 bases lay outside the gene matches. CDR3 loop: CASRAGGPTDTQYF. In DNA, the CDR3 is TGCGCCAGCAGAGCGGGGGGGCCGACAGATACGCAGTATTTT.

This rearrangement joins TRBV4-1 to TRBJ2-2; D gene uncertain. V dropped 0 bases and J dropped 6 bases, with 11 bases sitting between them. There are 15 residues in the CDR3. Per the germline V gene, CDR1 is MGHRA and CDR2 is YSYEKL. The CDR3 bases are TGCGCCAGCAGCCAAGAGCTAAGGTTCGCCGGGGAGCTGTTTTTT. It specifies CASSQELRFAGELFF.

A remark on this clone: An end of the junction does not agree with germline; a read error may underlie this. The chain employs TRBV19 and TRBJ2-7; 8 positions agree with TRBD2. The CDR3 runs 15 residues. Germline V gene lookup returns CDR1 LNHDA and CDR2 SQIVND (reference sequence). CDR3 DNA: TGTGCCAGTAGTATGAACAGAGAGACTAGCGAGACCTCTGTGTTT. It encodes CASSMNRETSETSVF.

This chain links TRBV7-6 with TRBJ2-2; 12 positions match TRBD2. This CDR3 is 19 amino acids long. The germline gives CDR1 SGHVS, CDR2 FNYEAQ. Trimming at V came to 2 bases and at J to 4 bases, leaving 11 bases not matched to a gene. The CDR3 bases are TGTGCCAGCAGCTTAACTTCTAGCGGGGGGGCAATCGTCACCGGGGAGCTGTTTTTT. This sequence encodes CASSLTSSGGAIVTGELFF.

The J gene is TRBJ1-1, the V gene TRBV5-1; D might be TRBD1 (6 bases). Germline CDR1 is SGHRS and CDR2 is YFSETQ. CDR3 size: 14 residues. V was pared by 5 bases and J by 5 bases, with 16 bases between. CDR3 region: CASRFGQSGTEAFF. The CDR3 bases are TGCGCCAGCAGGTTTGGACAGAGTGGGACTGAAGCTTTCTTT.

The rearrangement links TRBV9 to TRBJ1-3; no clear D gene. Germline CDR1 is SGDLS and CDR2 is YYNGEE. This CDR3 is built from 14 residues. Between the trimmed V and J ends, which lost 0 bases and 3 bases, there was a span of 7 bases. CDR3 sequence: CASSVEPNGNTIYF. CDR3 sequence (DNA): TGTGCCAGCAGCGTAGAGCCAAATGGAAACACCATATATTTT.

The chain combines TRBV20-1 with TRBJ2-7, with D maybe TRBD1 (6 bases). Germline CDR1 reads DFQATT; CDR2 reads SNEGSKA (reference sequence). V was trimmed by 7 bases and J by 10 bases, leaving 17 bases between them. This CDR3 contains 11 residues. The DNA for the CDR3 is TGCAGTGTTCCGGACAGCCCCGGTCAGTACTTC. Translation gives CSVPDSPGQYF.

CDR3 DNA: TGCGCCAGCAGTGAAGGGGGTGCGAACTCTGGAAACACCATATATTTT. Translation gives CASSEGGANSGNTIYF. The chain carries TRBV10-2 and TRBJ1-3; D may be TRBD1 (6 bases). CDR3 size: 16 residues. Per the germline V gene, CDR1 is WSHSY and CDR2 is SAAADI. With 3 bases removed from V and 0 bases from J, the gap between germline ends came to 12 bases.

The chain recombines TRBV11-2 with TRBJ1-5; D is undetermined. Germline CDR1 reads SGHAT; CDR2 reads FQNNGV. V shed 0 bases and J shed 1 base, with 7 bases lying between them. CDR3 length: 15 amino acids. The CDR3 region has the DNA TGTGCCAGCAGCTTAGAGGGAATGAGCAATCAGCCCCAGCATTTT. Translating it yields CASSLEGMSNQPQHF.

This sequence joins TRBV7-9 and TRBJ1-2; D remains unclear. CDR3 size: 12 residues. Germline CDR1 and CDR2: SEHNR and FQNEAQ (reference sequence). Trimming took 5 bases from V and 7 from J, leaving 11 bases between them. CDR3: CASSVGPSGYTF. CDR3 coding DNA: TGTGCCAGCAGCGTCGGACCTTCTGGCTACACCTTC.

The chain links TRBV5-4 to TRBJ2-2; D unclear. CDR1 is SGHNT and CDR2 is YYREEE in the germline V gene (reference sequence). V gave up 2 bases and J gave up 7 bases, with 6 bases separating them. CDR3 length: 12 amino acids. Here the CDR3 DNA reads TGTGCCAGCAGCTTAGAGGTCGGGGAGCTGTTTTTT. As protein: CASSLEVGELFF.

V gene TRBV5-6 combines with J gene TRBJ2-4, with 11 bases lining up with TRBD1. This CDR3 is built from 15 residues. Germline V gene data show CDR1 as SGHDT and CDR2 as YYEEEE. Trimming removed 3 bases from V and 6 bases from J; junction bases left unmatched: 5. DNA for the CDR3: TGTGCCAGCAGCTGGAGGGACAGGGGGACAAACATTCAGTACTTC. Translating gives CASSWRDRGTNIQYF.

V is TRBV5-1 and J is TRBJ2-3; the match to TRBD2 covers 8 bases. The germline V gene has CDR1 SGHRS and CDR2 YFSETQ. The CDR3 length is 17 residues. V trimming: 4 bases; J trimming: 2 bases; junction bases outside the gene matches: 12. The CDR3 bases are TGCGCCAGCAGCACCTTCGGCGGTAGCGGGGTCACAGATACGCAGTATTTT. Amino acid sequence: CASSTFGGSGVTDTQYF.

This chain uses TRBV6-1 with TRBJ1-4, with D perhaps matching TRBD1 (6 bases). Germline loops: CDR1 MNHNS, CDR2 SASEGT. Trimming removed 1 base from V and 11 bases from J, with 17 bases in between. This CDR3 spans 15 amino acids. The CDR3 loop is CASSEVGGAQTKLFF. CDR3 DNA: TGTGCCAGCAGTGAAGTTGGGGGGGCGCAAACGAAACTGTTTTTT.

This chain links TRBV18 with TRBJ2-2, with TRBD1 matching over 10 bases. This CDR3 is built from 18 residues. Trimming took 3 bases from V and 6 from J; bases not matched to a gene: 13. CDR1 KGHSH and CDR2 LQKENI come from the germline V gene. CDR3 sequence: CASSPTAIGTGAPGELFF. Written as DNA, the CDR3 is TGTGCCAGCTCACCGACGGCGATCGGGACAGGGGCCCCCGGGGAGCTGTTTTTT. Filled out from reference TRBV18 and TRBJ2-2, the complete variable domain reads NAGVMQNPRHLVRRRGQEARLRCSPMKGHSHVYWYRQLPEEGLKFMVYLQKENIIDESGMPKERFSAEFPKEGPSILRIQQVVRGDSAAYFCASSPTAIGTGAPGELFFGEGSRLTVL.

The rearrangement joins TRBV28 to TRBJ1-5, with D tentatively TRBD1 (6 bases). With 3 bases removed from V and 6 bases from J, the gap between germline ends came to 15 bases. Germline values: CDR1 MDHEN, CDR2 SYDVKM. CDR3 length: 15 amino acids. CDR3 protein: CASSFHGGGGQPQHF. CDR3 nucleotides: TGTGCCAGCAGTTTCCATGGGGGGGGCGGTCAGCCCCAGCATTTT.

The V call is TRBV19, the J call TRBJ2-3; weak D call: TRBD2 (5 bases). The length of the CDR3 is 13 residues. V shed 3 bases and J shed 6 bases, with 10 bases lying between them. The germline V gene encodes CDR1 LNHDA and CDR2 SQIVND (reference sequence). The CDR3, as DNA: TGTGCCAGTAGTATTGAGGGCAGGGATACGCAGTATTTT. This codes for CASSIEGRDTQYF.

The V call is TRBV19, the J call TRBJ2-6; D ambiguous. The CDR3 has 14 amino acids. V lost 5 bases and J lost 4, with 9 bases in between. Germline V gives CDR1 LNHDA, CDR2 SQIVND (reference sequence). DNA for the CDR3: TGTGCCAGTAGTCAGATGGTCGGGGCCAACGTCCTGACTTTC. Translating gives CASSQMVGANVLTF.

The J gene is TRBJ1-1, the V gene TRBV21-1; the table's D gene call, TRBD1, was not cross checked with the DNA. TRBV21-1 is marked as a pseudogene. The CDR3 length is 11 residues. The CDR3 DNA reads TGTGCCAGCCCGGTCAGGATTGAAGCTTTCTTT. It yields the protein CASPVRIEAFF.

The chain carries TRBV30 and TRBJ1-6; D not resolved. This CDR3 is built from 17 residues. The V end was cut by 1 base, the J end by 0 bases, with 13 bases between. The germline gives CDR1 GTSNPN, CDR2 SVGIG (reference sequence). The CDR3 DNA reads TGTGCCTGGAGTGATAAAGGCCAGAGCTCCTATAATTCACCCCTCCACTTT. Translating it yields CAWSDKGQSSYNSPLHF.